A single sample gave rise to the 19 T cell receptor beta chains below, sequenced in a study of cytomegalovirus exposure and HLA in healthy donors. A multiplex PCR was run with 60 Vbeta primers and 13 Jbeta primers. Some clones are missing from TCRdb's copy, which holds only in-frame ones; the method was immunoSEQ multiplex PCR. The sample lists about 200,000 clones, around 85% occurring once. The sequenced material came from PBMCs. Receptors originate from a woman aged 45 to 65 in good health and CMV-seronegative.

A single count supports this clone. At one of its ends the junction is not consistent with the germline gene, which may arise from a read error. This sequence joins TRBV9 and TRBJ2-2; 8 bases match TRBD2. This CDR3 contains 17 residues. Germline V CDR1 and CDR2: SGDLS, YYNGEE. CDR3 sequence reads: CASTVAGRTLNTGELFF. CDR3 DNA sequence: TGTGCCAGCACCGTAGCGGGAAGGACTCTGAACACCGGGGAGCTGTTTTTT.

The J gene is TRBJ1-2, the V gene TRBV28; TRBD1 might be the D (5 bases). Germline V gene lookup returns CDR1 MDHEN and CDR2 SYDVKM. V gave up 4 bases and J gave up 0 bases, with 15 bases separating them. This CDR3 is 16 amino acids long. This chain's CDR3 is CASSSTSTAPNYGYTF. The CDR3 nucleotides are TGTGCCAGCAGTTCTACCTCGACAGCACCTAACTATGGCTACACCTTC.

This clone has only a few counts. The chain couples TRBV27 to TRBJ2-7, with 10 bases aligning to TRBD2. The CDR3 runs 16 residues. Germline values: CDR1 MNHEY, CDR2 SMNVEV (reference sequence). V was pared by 2 bases and J by 1 base, with 5 bases of the junction left unmatched. DNA for the CDR3: TGTGCCAGCAGTTTAGGACTAGCGGAGGTATCCTACGAGCAGTACTTC. Its translation is CASSLGLAEVSYEQYF.

J is TRBJ2-6 and V is TRBV7-3; the D gene is possibly TRBD1 (5 bases). V dropped 4 bases and J dropped 0 bases, with 7 bases sitting between them. The CDR3 extends over 15 amino acids. Germline CDR1 and CDR2: SGHTA and FQGTGA. As DNA, the CDR3 is TGTGCCAGCAGCTCACAGGCCTCTGGGGCCAACGTCCTGACTTTC. Residues: CASSSQASGANVLTF.

The chain combines TRBV5-1 with TRBJ1-2; weak D call: TRBD1 (6 bases). The CDR3 totals 15 residues. Germline lookup yields CDR1 SGHRS and CDR2 YFSETQ. V shed 0 bases and J shed 6 bases, with 15 bases lying between them. CDR3 region: CASSLEGGTFNGYTF. The DNA of the CDR3 is TGCGCCAGCAGCTTGGAGGGGGGGACTTTCAATGGCTACACCTTC.

The rearrangement links TRBV10-2 to TRBJ2-5; no reliable D call. The CDR3 spans 11 residues. V was pared by 5 bases and J by 2 bases, with 3 bases between. Germline CDR1 and CDR2: WSHSY and SAAADI. CDR3 in DNA: TGCGCCAGCAGTCTTCAAGAGACCCAGTACTTC. It is translated as CASSLQETQYF.

The chain carries TRBV7-8 and TRBJ2-3; 13 bases align to TRBD2. The CDR3 totals 18 residues. V gave up 2 bases and J gave up 5 bases; unmatched junction bases: 10. Germline assignment: CDR1 SGHVS and CDR2 FQNEAQ. The CDR3 DNA follows: TGTGCCAGCAGCTTAAAGATTGGACTAGCGGGAGTAGTAGATACGCAGTATTTT. It is translated as CASSLKIGLAGVVDTQYF.

The chain joins TRBV7-2 to TRBJ2-2, with D maybe TRBD2 (5 bases). CDR1 and CDR2 from the germline V gene are SGHTA and FQGNSA. Trimming shortened V by 5 bases and J by 6 bases, and 13 bases separated the two germline ends. This CDR3 contains 14 residues. The CDR3 bases are TGTGCCAGCAGCCCGGACGGACTTCCCGGGGAGCTGTTTTTT. This sequence encodes CASSPDGLPGELFF. Combining the CDR3 with reference TRBV7-2 and TRBJ2-2 gives the whole variable domain GAGVSQSPSNKVTEKGKDVELRCDPISGHTALYWYRQSLGQGLEFLIYFQGNSAPDKSGLPSDRFSAERTGGSVSTLTIQRTQQEDSAVYLCASSPDGLPGELFFGEGSRLTVL.

This chain joins TRBV7-2 and TRBJ2-1; D possibly corresponds to TRBD2 (6 bases). The CDR3 is made up of 16 amino acids. In germline, CDR1 is SGHTA, CDR2 FQGNSA. V was trimmed by 6 bases and J by 1 base, leaving 16 bases between them. CDR3 loop: CASSQLLAASYNEQFF. The DNA for the CDR3 is TGTGCCAGCAGTCAACTTTTAGCGGCTTCCTACAATGAGCAGTTCTTC.

This chain's CDR3 is CASSQPGTAQETQYF. The CDR3 DNA reads as TGTGCCAGCAGCCAACCCGGGACAGCCCAAGAGACCCAGTACTTC. J is TRBJ2-5 and V is TRBV7-6; 7 nucleotides align to TRBD1. Germline V CDR1 and CDR2: SGHVS, FNYEAQ. This CDR3 contains 15 residues. The trim removed 5 bases at V and 1 base at J, leaving 7 bases unmatched.

V is TRBV27 and J is TRBJ2-2; 11 nucleotides line up with TRBD2. V trimming: 6 bases; J trimming: 2 bases; junction bases outside the gene matches: 8. CDR3 length equals 17 residues. The V gene's germline CDR1 is MNHEY and CDR2 SMNVEV (reference sequence). Here the CDR3 DNA reads TGTGCCAGCAGCTCTCCGGGACTAGCGGTCAACACCGGGGAGCTGTTTTTT. Translation gives CASSSPGLAVNTGELFF.

The CDR3 loop reads CASRRGGVRSTDTQYF. CDR3 in DNA: TGTGCCAGCAGACGAGGAGGGGTACGATCCACAGATACGCAGTATTTT. The chain links TRBV14 to TRBJ2-3, with D perhaps TRBD2 (6 bases). V lost 6 bases and J lost 2, with 18 bases in between. CDR3 length: 16 amino acids. Germline values: CDR1 SGHDN, CDR2 FVKESK. The whole variable domain, remainder taken from reference TRBV14 and TRBJ2-3, is EAGVTQFPSHSVIEKGQTVTLRCDPISGHDNLYWYRRVMGKEIKFLLHFVKESKQDESGMPNNRFLAERTGGTYSTLKVQPAELEDSGVYFCASRRGGVRSTDTQYFGPGTRLTVL.

The chain uses TRBV19 and TRBJ1-5; D may be TRBD1 (5 bases). The germline V gene encodes CDR1 LNHDA and CDR2 SQIVND (reference sequence). Deletions cut 5 bases from V and 4 bases from J, with 9 bases between. The CDR3 is made up of 13 amino acids. The CDR3 loop reads CASSPRGNQPQHF. CDR3 sequence (DNA): TGTGCCAGTAGTCCAAGGGGTAATCAGCCCCAGCATTTT.

This clone was counted a few times. V gene TRBV28 combines with J gene TRBJ1-3; D is uncertain. The CDR3 length is 14 residues. The V end lost 7 bases, the J end lost 4 bases, and 14 bases lay between the germline ends. The V gene's germline CDR1 is MDHEN and CDR2 SYDVKM. CDR3 coding DNA: TGTGCCAGCACCCACCGAATGAGAGGAAACACCATATATTTT. The encoded protein is CASTHRMRGNTIYF.

The V call is TRBV6-6, the J call TRBJ1-2; no clear D. The CDR3 totals 14 residues. From germline, CDR1 is MNHNY and CDR2 SVGAGI (reference sequence). The ends were cut back, 11 bases at V and 0 bases at J, with 16 bases in the middle. The CDR3 here is CAHSPDGSNYGYTF. DNA for the CDR3: TGTGCCCACTCCCCCGACGGGTCTAACTATGGCTACACCTTC.

This sequence joins TRBV6-1 and TRBJ2-1, with 8 bases identical to TRBD2. This CDR3 contains 14 residues. Germline loops: CDR1 MNHNS, CDR2 SASEGT. The V and J ends lost 7 bases and 7 bases, in that order; junction bases with no gene match: 9. The CDR3 DNA reads TGTGCCAGCACAAGCGGGAGCCTTACAAATGAGCAGTTCTTC. Encoded protein: CASTSGSLTNEQFF.

The CDR3 DNA sequence: TGTGCCAGCAGTGGCAAGGGGACAACCTACTCTTGGGGTGAGCAGTTCTTC. The encoded protein is CASSGKGTTYSWGEQFF. This rearrangement joins TRBV27 to TRBJ2-1, with D possibly TRBD1 on 6 matching bases. The CDR3 extends over 17 amino acids. Trimming removed 5 bases from V and 9 bases from J, with 26 bases in between. Germline V gene sequence: CDR1 MNHEY, CDR2 SMNVEV (reference sequence).

The V gene is TRBV19, the J gene TRBJ2-2, with a possible D match to TRBD1 (5 bases). The CDR3 is made up of 15 amino acids. CDR1 is LNHDA and CDR2 is SQIVND in the germline V gene (reference sequence). The ends were cut back, 11 bases at V and 2 bases at J, with 18 bases in the middle. Written as DNA, the CDR3 is TGTGCCGTCAATCCAGGACAACCTAACACCGGGGAGCTGTTTTTT. Translated, it gives CAVNPGQPNTGELFF. Together with reference TRBV19 and TRBJ2-2, the CDR3 gives the full variable domain: DGGITQSPKYLFRKEGQNVTLSCEQNLNHDAMYWYRQDPGQGLRLIYYSQIVNDFQKGDIAEGYSVSREKKESFPLTVTSAQKNPTAFYLCAVNPGQPNTGELFFGEGSRLTVL.

This clone was counted between two and nine times. The chain is built from TRBV7-9 and TRBJ2-1; D perhaps matches TRBD2 (5 bases). Germline V gene lookup returns CDR1 SEHNR and CDR2 FQNEAQ (reference sequence). Trimming left V 6 bases short and J 1 base short, with 13 bases between. The CDR3 is 15 amino acids. The CDR3 here is CASRPREGSYNEQFF. DNA for the CDR3: TGTGCCAGCAGACCACGCGAGGGATCCTACAATGAGCAGTTCTTC. Combining the CDR3 with reference TRBV7-9 and TRBJ2-1 gives the whole variable domain DTGVSQNPRHKITKRGQNVTFRCDPISEHNRLYWYRQTLGQGPEFLTYFQNEAQLEKSRLLSDRFSAERPKGSFSTLEIQRTEQGDSAMYLCASRPREGSYNEQFFGPGTRLTVL.